The clone carrying this T cell receptor (beta chain) occurred once. As yet, its antigen is unknown. V lost 10 bases and J 0 bases, leaving 15 bases between the germline ends. This CDR3 contains 15 residues. Germline loops: CDR1 MNHNS, CDR2 SASEGT. This entry is derived from a study of a mutant IDH1 vaccine in newly diagnosed glioma. Study-wide context: Patients received vaccination from 4-6 weeks after radiotherapy alone, or with temozolomide cycles. Therapy received beforehand was radiotherapy, temozolomide, or both, with most patients given both.

The time point was: week 5, during vaccination. Each dose delivered 300 ug of mutant IDH1 20-mer peptide subcutaneously with imiquimod. New astrocytomas of WHO grade 3 or 4 that were IDH1-mutant and ATRX-lost were found in the donors. Sequencing was performed with immunoSEQ multiplex PCR; in TCRdb, only in-frame clones are kept and a portion is missing. This sample has over 55,000 clones, with approximately 90% found just once. Study-level results: Shifts in the top peripheral T cell clonotypes seemed unrelated to pseudoprogression.

The sample was PBMCs, taken from a glioma patient whose treatment included an IDH1 peptide vaccine. The source of this sequence is a woman aged 35 to 49 with glioma. This rearrangement joins TRBV6-1 to TRBJ2-2; D is unresolved. DNA for the CDR3: TGTGCCAACGGTGACATTCCGCCGAACACCGGGGAGCTGTTTTTT. This gives the protein CANGDIPPNTGELFF.